This section outlines one T cell receptor (beta chain) sequence together with its context. The sample belongs to a study of cytomegalovirus exposure and HLA in healthy donors. Trimming took off 6 bases at V and 10 bases at J, with 13 bases between the two ends. The CDR3 sequence is 12 residues long. Per germline, CDR1 MNHEY and CDR2 SVGAGI. This table comes from immunoSEQ multiplex PCR, and its TCRdb copy is limited to in-frame clones, with some not included. This table has 150,000 to 160,000 clones, approximately 86% appearing once. This sequence joins TRBV6-5 and TRBJ2-1; weak D call: TRBD1 (5 bases). The sample taken for sequencing was PBMCs. This TCR was sampled from a young man in good health and CMV-seropositive. This CDR3 reads CASSQGVGEQFF. DNA of the CDR3: TGTGCCAGCAGCCAAGGGGTAGGGGAGCAGTTCTTC.